The 28 T cell receptor beta chains in this list originate from one sample, sequenced in a study of CD8 T cells in ankylosing spondylitis. General study findings and limits: Seemingly characteristic of ankylosing spondylitis blood was a TCR beta motif consisting of roughly 8 highly homologous variants.

For these TCRs, the target antigens are not known. TCRdb analysed the 5' RACE reads with MiXCR anew, one entry per CDR3 protein. The sample consists of fewer than 750,000 distinct CDR3 sequences, roughly 20% of them appearing once. Input material: blood, either unsorted or a sorted T cell fraction (not recorded which). The receptor set was obtained from a male donor with ankylosing spondylitis.

The gene calls are TRBV9 and TRBJ1-1; D is uncertain. Germline lookup yields CDR1 SGDLS and CDR2 YYNGEE. Deletions cut 0 bases from V and 0 bases from J, with 15 bases between. This CDR3 is 17 amino acids long. Here the CDR3 DNA reads TGTGCCAGCAGCGTAGGCCCTCTAGACACCTTGAACACTGAAGCTTTCTTT. This gives the protein CASSVGPLDTLNTEAFF.

V usage is TRBV29-1 and J usage is TRBJ2-4; D gene ambiguous. V was clipped by 4 bases and J by 1 base, with 8 bases between them. CDR3 size: 13 residues. The germline CDR1 and CDR2 sequences are SQVTM and ANQGSEA. The CDR3 region is CSVGHSAKNIQYF. The CDR3 coding sequence is TGCAGCGTTGGTCACTCTGCCAAAAACATTCAGTACTTC.

The chain employs TRBV6-2 or TRBV6-3 and TRBJ1-1; weak D call: TRBD1 (5 bases). V lost 5 bases and J lost 0, with 16 bases in between. CDR1 is MNHEY, CDR2 SVGEGT, per germline. The CDR3 loop spans 16 amino acids. The DNA for the CDR3 is TGTGCCAGCAGTAGGGCGATGGGGGGACTGAACACTGAAGCTTTCTTT. The encoded protein is CASSRAMGGLNTEAFF.

The chain joins TRBV2 to TRBJ2-6; TRBD1 matches 7 bases. The CDR3 contains 18 residues. From germline, CDR1 is SNHLY and CDR2 FYNNEI. V gave up 9 bases and J gave up 3 bases; unmatched junction bases: 17. The CDR3 sequence is CARAGTESFLVGANVLTF. The CDR3 coding sequence is TGTGCCAGGGCCGGGACAGAGTCATTTTTGGTTGGGGCCAACGTCCTGACTTTC.

This chain connects TRBV28 to TRBJ1-1; no definite D call. Between the trimmed V and J ends, which lost 2 bases and 7 bases, there was a span of 11 bases. Germline values: CDR1 MDHEN, CDR2 SYDVKM. The CDR3 runs 13 residues. Written as DNA, the CDR3 is TGTGCCAGCAGTTTACCGGACCATGGTGAAGCTTTCTTT. Amino acids: CASSLPDHGEAFF.

The J gene is TRBJ2-5, the V gene TRBV2; TRBD2 matches at 11 bases. Per germline, CDR1 SNHLY and CDR2 FYNNEI. This CDR3 has 17 amino acids. The J segment lost 1 base and the V segment lost 2 bases, leaving 6 bases of the junction unmatched. The CDR3 here is CASSEFPSGGTQETQYF. The CDR3 DNA reads TGTGCCAGCAGTGAATTCCCTAGCGGGGGGACCCAAGAGACCCAGTACTTC.

This clonotype was observed a handful of times. J is TRBJ1-2 and V is TRBV29-1; D gene unclear. The germline V gene has CDR1 SQVTM and CDR2 ANQGSEA. This CDR3 is 13 amino acids long. The V and J ends lost 4 bases and 3 bases respectively, with 12 bases between them. The CDR3 bases are TGCAGCGTTGTAGGGCCTGGGGACTATGGCTACACCTTC. Its translation: CSVVGPGDYGYTF.

In this sample, this clonotype turned up many times. The chain has TRBV9 and TRBJ2-5, with D possibly matching TRBD1 (6 bases). The CDR3 length is 15 residues. The V end lost 3 bases, the J end lost 2 bases, and 14 bases lay between the germline ends. The germline gives CDR1 SGDLS, CDR2 YYNGEE. The CDR3 here is CASSALGTIQETQYF. The CDR3 DNA reads TGTGCCAGCAGCGCCCTTGGGACAATTCAAGAGACCCAGTACTTC.

The chain employs TRBV5-6 and TRBJ2-1, with D unclear. CDR3 size: 14 residues. Germline CDR1 and CDR2: SGHDT and YYEEEE. Trimming left V 4 bases short and J 1 base short, with 9 bases between. CDR3 residues: CASSPGWSYNEQFF. In DNA form, the CDR3 reads TGTGCCAGCAGCCCTGGGTGGTCCTACAATGAGCAGTTCTTC.

This sequence joins TRBV28 and TRBJ2-2, with TRBD2 identical over 7 bases. The CDR3 contains 15 residues. Germline lookup yields CDR1 MDHEN and CDR2 SYDVKM. Losses at the gene ends were 2 bases for V and 6 bases for J; bases not matched to a gene: 6. The CDR3 is CASSLTPSGPGELFF. In DNA, the CDR3 is TGTGCCAGCAGTTTAACGCCTAGCGGTCCCGGGGAGCTGTTTTTT.

The chain links TRBV6-4 to TRBJ2-3, with D hard to call. Germline lookup yields CDR1 MRHNA and CDR2 SNTAGT. Between the trimmed V and J ends, which lost 0 bases and 2 bases, there was a span of 12 bases. The CDR3 has 16 amino acids. CDR3 amino acids: CASSDSLDWSTDTQYF. CDR3 sequence (DNA): TGTGCCAGCAGTGACTCGTTAGATTGGTCCACAGATACGCAGTATTTT.

This clonotype has more than one count but fewer than ten. The chain employs TRBV20-1 and TRBJ1-1; maybe TRBD1 (6 bases). Trimming left V 8 bases short and J 0 bases short, with 16 bases between. Germline V CDR1 and CDR2: DFQATT, SNEGSKA (reference sequence). The CDR3 extends over 14 amino acids. The CDR3 nucleotides are TGCAGTAATAGAGTTAACAGGGTGAACACTGAAGCTTTCTTT. Its protein product is CSNRVNRVNTEAFF.

This clonotype was observed a handful of times. This chain uses TRBV12-3 or TRBV12-4 with TRBJ1-5; D remains ambiguous. The CDR3 contains 15 residues. The V gene lost 6 bases and the J gene lost 0 bases, with 12 bases spanning the gap. As DNA, the CDR3 is TGTGCCAGCAGCACAACCCCTTATAGCAATCAGCCCCAGCATTTT. Protein: CASSTTPYSNQPQHF.

This clonotype came up a few times. The rearrangement joins TRBV3-1 to TRBJ2-1; 11 positions match TRBD2. V shed 0 bases, J shed 5 bases, and the junction held 9 bases outside the gene matches. Germline V lookup: CDR1 LGHDT, CDR2 YNNKEL (reference sequence). The CDR3 sequence is 18 residues long. CDR3 DNA: TGTGCCAGCAGCCAAGATTGGGCTAGCGGGGGGACTAACAATGAGCAGTTCTTC. The encoded protein is CASSQDWASGGTNNEQFF.

This clonotype was recorded a few times. This chain joins TRBV11-2 and TRBJ2-2, with D unresolved. This CDR3 comprises 15 residues. The V and J ends lost 2 bases and 0 bases respectively, with 7 bases between them. The germline gives CDR1 SGHAT, CDR2 FQNNGV. The CDR3 DNA reads as TGTGCCAGCAGCTTAAGTGGACCGAACACCGGGGAGCTGTTTTTT. Amino acids: CASSLSGPNTGELFF.

This chain joins TRBV20-1 and TRBJ1-3; D not resolved. The ends were cut back, 3 bases at V and 4 bases at J, with 16 bases in the middle. Germline V CDR1 and CDR2: DFQATT, SNEGSKA (reference sequence). This CDR3 is 15 amino acids long. CDR3 nucleotide sequence: TGCAGTGCTAGTTCGGAGGCACTTCGAGGAAACACCATATATTTT. Protein: CSASSEALRGNTIYF.

In this sample, this clonotype turned up a few times. The rearrangement joins TRBV7-9 to TRBJ1-1; D possibly corresponds to TRBD1 (6 bases). In germline, CDR1 is SEHNR, CDR2 FQNEAQ (reference sequence). V was trimmed by 1 base and J by 6 bases, leaving 9 bases between them. There are 13 residues in the CDR3. The CDR3, as DNA: TGTGCCAGCAGCTTAGGCGGGGGCGCTGAAGCTTTCTTT. This translates into CASSLGGGAEAFF.

This sequence joins TRBV27 and TRBJ2-1; D is perhaps TRBD1 or TRBD2 (5 bases each). V lost 0 bases and J 2 bases, leaving 11 bases between the germline ends. Germline V gene lookup returns CDR1 MNHEY and CDR2 SMNVEV (reference sequence). The CDR3 is made up of 16 amino acids. The CDR3 coding sequence is TGTGCCAGCAGTTTATCAGGGGACGCTACCTACAATGAGCAGTTCTTC. Amino acid sequence: CASSLSGDATYNEQFF.

The chain has TRBV27 and TRBJ1-5, with D uncertain. The CDR3 consists of 15 residues. From germline, CDR1 is MNHEY and CDR2 SMNVEV (reference sequence). Trimming shortened V by 0 bases and J by 6 bases, and 12 bases separated the two germline ends. The CDR3: CASSLSWSPGQPQHF. CDR3 nucleotide sequence: TGTGCCAGCAGTTTATCGTGGAGCCCCGGTCAGCCCCAGCATTTT.

The sample holds many counts of this clonotype. This chain joins TRBV24-1 and TRBJ1-5; no clear D. V lost 2 bases and J lost 0, with 10 bases in between. The CDR3 contains 16 residues. From germline, CDR1 is KGHDR and CDR2 SFDVKD. The DNA of the CDR3 is TGTGCCACCAGTGATTCCCCCCATGGTAGCAATCAGCCCCAGCATTTT. The encoded protein is CATSDSPHGSNQPQHF.

J is TRBJ2-5 and V is TRBV11-2, with 7 bases that match TRBD1. V shed 1 base, J shed 9 bases, and the junction held 17 bases outside the gene matches. CDR3 length equals 17 residues. Germline V CDR1 and CDR2: SGHAT, FQNNGV. The CDR3 DNA reads TGTGCCAGCAGCTTAGGAGGGCTGCCAAACAGGGGACGGGCCCAGTACTTC. It translates to CASSLGGLPNRGRAQYF.

The V gene is TRBV7-3, the J gene TRBJ2-1; 7 positions agree with TRBD2. Unmatched junction bases numbered 6, after V lost 3 bases and J lost 4 bases. Per the germline V gene, CDR1 is SGHTA and CDR2 is FQGTGA. The CDR3 consists of 15 residues. Here the CDR3 DNA reads TGTGCCAGCAGCTTTTCGGGGGGTCAGTACAATGAGCAGTTCTTC. It yields the protein CASSFSGGQYNEQFF.

This chain links TRBV28 with TRBJ1-2; tentative D call: TRBD1 (5 bases). Germline V gene lookup returns CDR1 MDHEN and CDR2 SYDVKM. This CDR3 has 15 amino acids. Trimming pared 7 bases from V and 2 bases from J, leaving 17 bases between. CDR3 sequence (DNA): TGTGCCAGCACCCTGGGACCGACGCTAAACTATGGCTACACCTTC. This translates into CASTLGPTLNYGYTF.

The gene calls are TRBV4-3 and TRBJ2-7; tentative D call: TRBD1 (6 bases). The CDR3 covers 15 residues. Germline CDR1 and CDR2: LGHNA and YSLEER. The V end was cut by 1 base, the J end by 2 bases, with 12 bases between. CDR3 in DNA: TGCGCCAGCAGCCAAGGGGCAGGGGAACCCTACGAGCAGTACTTC. This encodes CASSQGAGEPYEQYF.

Only a few counts were recorded for this clonotype. The V and J genes are TRBV12-5 and TRBJ1-6; D remains unclear. This CDR3 is 19 amino acids long. Germline V lookup: CDR1 LGHNT, CDR2 FRNRAP. V lost 1 base to trimming and J lost 7 bases, with 23 bases between them. CDR3 nucleotides: TGTGCTAGTGGTTTGGCAACCCAAAGCCTCGGGCAGAGCAATTCACCCCTCCACTTT. It specifies CASGLATQSLGQSNSPLHF.

This clonotype was counted between two and nine times. The CDR3 DNA is TGCAGTGCTGTCGGCGAACTGGACTATGGCTACACCTTC. This gives the protein CSAVGELDYGYTF. The rearrangement links TRBV20-1 to TRBJ1-2; D gene unclear. CDR3 length equals 13 residues. CDR1 and CDR2 (germline): DFQATT, SNEGSKA (reference sequence). V lost 5 bases and J lost 3, with 13 bases in between.

The CDR3, as DNA: TGCGCCAGCAGCCTACAGGGGAAGGAGAACACTGAAGCTTTCTTT. As protein: CASSLQGKENTEAFF. The rearrangement joins TRBV5-1 to TRBJ1-1; TRBD1 matches 7 bases. V lost 4 bases and J lost 1; bases outside the gene matches: 7. This CDR3 is built from 15 residues. Germline V gene sequence: CDR1 SGHRS, CDR2 YFSETQ.

The table lists this clonotype with many counts. The chain links TRBV6-2 or TRBV6-3 to TRBJ2-7; 8 bases line up with TRBD2. This CDR3 spans 14 amino acids. Germline assignment: CDR1 MNHEY and CDR2 SVGEGT. V dropped 2 bases and J dropped 3; count of bases not matched to a gene: 3. The CDR3 sequence is CASSYSGRSYEQYF. CDR3 nucleotide sequence: TGTGCCAGCAGTTACAGCGGGAGAAGCTACGAGCAGTACTTC.